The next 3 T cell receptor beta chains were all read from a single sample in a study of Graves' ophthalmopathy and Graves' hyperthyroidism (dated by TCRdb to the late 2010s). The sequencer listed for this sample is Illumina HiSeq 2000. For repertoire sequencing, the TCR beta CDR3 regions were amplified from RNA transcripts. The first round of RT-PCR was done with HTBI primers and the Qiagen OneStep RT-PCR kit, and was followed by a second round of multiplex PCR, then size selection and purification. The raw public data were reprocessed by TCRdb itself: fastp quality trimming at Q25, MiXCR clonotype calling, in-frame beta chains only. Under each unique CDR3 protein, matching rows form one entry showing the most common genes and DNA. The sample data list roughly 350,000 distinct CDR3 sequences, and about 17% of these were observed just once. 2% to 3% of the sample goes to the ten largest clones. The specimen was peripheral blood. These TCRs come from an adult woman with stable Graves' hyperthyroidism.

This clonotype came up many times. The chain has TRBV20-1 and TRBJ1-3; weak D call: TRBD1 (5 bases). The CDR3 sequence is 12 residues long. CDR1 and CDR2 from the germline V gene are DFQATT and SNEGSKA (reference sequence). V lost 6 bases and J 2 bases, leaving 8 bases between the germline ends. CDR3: CSAGTTGNTIYF. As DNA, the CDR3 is TGCAGTGCCGGGACTACTGGAAACACCATATATTTT.

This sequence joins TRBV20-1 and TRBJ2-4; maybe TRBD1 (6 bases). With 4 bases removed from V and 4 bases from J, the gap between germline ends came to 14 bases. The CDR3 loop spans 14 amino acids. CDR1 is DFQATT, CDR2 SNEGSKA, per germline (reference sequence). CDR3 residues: CSAIPGTPKNIQYF. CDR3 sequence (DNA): TGCAGTGCTATCCCCGGGACACCGAAAAACATTCAGTACTTC.

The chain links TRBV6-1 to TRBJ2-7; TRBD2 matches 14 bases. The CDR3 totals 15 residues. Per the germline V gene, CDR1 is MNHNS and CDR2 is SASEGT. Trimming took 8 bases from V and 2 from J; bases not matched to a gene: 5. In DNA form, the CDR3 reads TGTGCCAGCGGACGACTAGCGGGGGGGACCTACGAGCAGTACTTC. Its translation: CASGRLAGGTYEQYF.